This paragraph covers one TCR beta chain sequence. These data originate in a study of blood T cell repertoires in COVID-19. For the study at large: Donors in the United States, Italy and Spain gave samples during acute or convalescent COVID-19.

Some clones are missing from TCRdb's copy, which holds only in-frame ones; the method was immunoSEQ multiplex PCR. This table has under 550,000 clones, about 90% appearing once. The CDR3 is 15 residues long. V shed 5 bases, J shed 6 bases, and the junction held 7 bases outside the gene matches. CDR1 is MGHRA and CDR2 is YSYEKL in the germline V gene. Input material: peripheral blood. The TCR comes from a man younger than 35 with COVID-19, enrolled during active disease. The rearrangement joins TRBV4-1 to TRBJ2-2; the match to TRBD1 covers 9 bases. CDR3 sequence: CASSSGQGKSGELFF. The CDR3 coding sequence is TGCGCCAGCAGCTCCGGACAGGGGAAGTCCGGGGAGCTGTTTTTT.